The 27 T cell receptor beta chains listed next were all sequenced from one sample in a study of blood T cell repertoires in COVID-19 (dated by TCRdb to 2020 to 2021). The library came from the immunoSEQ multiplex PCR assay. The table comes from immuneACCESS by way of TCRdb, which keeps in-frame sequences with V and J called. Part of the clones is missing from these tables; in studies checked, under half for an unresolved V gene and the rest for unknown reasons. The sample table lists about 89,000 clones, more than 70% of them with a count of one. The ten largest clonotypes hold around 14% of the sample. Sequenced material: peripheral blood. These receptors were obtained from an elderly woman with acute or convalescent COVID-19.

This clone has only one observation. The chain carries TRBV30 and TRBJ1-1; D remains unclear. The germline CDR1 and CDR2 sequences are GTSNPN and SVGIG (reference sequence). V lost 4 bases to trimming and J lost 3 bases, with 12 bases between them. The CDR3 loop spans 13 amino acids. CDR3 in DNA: TGTGCCTGGAAGGGAGGAGAGCACACTGAAGCTTTCTTT. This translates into CAWKGGEHTEAFF.

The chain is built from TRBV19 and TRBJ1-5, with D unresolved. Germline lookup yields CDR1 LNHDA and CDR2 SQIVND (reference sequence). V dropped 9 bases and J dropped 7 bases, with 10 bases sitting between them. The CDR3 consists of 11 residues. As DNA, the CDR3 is TGTGCCAGCGGAGGGAGGCAGCCCCAGCATTTT. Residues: CASGGRQPQHF. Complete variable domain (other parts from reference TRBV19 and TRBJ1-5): DGGITQSPKYLFRKEGQNVTLSCEQNLNHDAMYWYRQDPGQGLRLIYYSQIVNDFQKGDIAEGYSVSREKKESFPLTVTSAQKNPTAFYLCASGGRQPQHFGDGTRLSIL.

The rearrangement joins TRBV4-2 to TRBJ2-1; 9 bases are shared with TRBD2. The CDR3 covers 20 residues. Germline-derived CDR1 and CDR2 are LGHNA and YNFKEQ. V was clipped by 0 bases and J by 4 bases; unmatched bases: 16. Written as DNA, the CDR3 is TGTGCCAGCAGCCAAGATACGGGCGGGGGGGCCTTGGGGACTTACAATGAGCAGTTCTTC. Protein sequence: CASSQDTGGGALGTYNEQFF.

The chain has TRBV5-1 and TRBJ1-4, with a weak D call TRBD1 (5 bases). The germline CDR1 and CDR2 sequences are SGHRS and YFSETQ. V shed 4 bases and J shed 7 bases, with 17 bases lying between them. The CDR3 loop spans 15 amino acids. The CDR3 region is CASSPGLSGGEKLFF. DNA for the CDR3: TGCGCCAGCAGCCCAGGTCTAAGCGGGGGTGAAAAACTGTTTTTT.

The CDR3 region has the DNA TGTGCCAGCAGCGCCCCCGGACTCGCTGGGGACACCATATATTTT. It codes for CASSAPGLAGDTIYF. The chain links TRBV9 to TRBJ1-3; no reliable D call. Trimming removed 3 bases from V and 8 bases from J, with 18 bases in between. The CDR3 has 15 residues. CDR1 SGDLS and CDR2 YYNGEE come from the germline V gene.

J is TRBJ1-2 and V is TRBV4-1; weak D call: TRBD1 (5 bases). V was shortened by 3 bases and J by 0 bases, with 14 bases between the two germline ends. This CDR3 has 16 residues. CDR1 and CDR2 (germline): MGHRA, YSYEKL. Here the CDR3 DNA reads TGCGCCAGCAGCCAGTTCCCGACAGAACCTAACTATGGCTACACCTTC. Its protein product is CASSQFPTEPNYGYTF.

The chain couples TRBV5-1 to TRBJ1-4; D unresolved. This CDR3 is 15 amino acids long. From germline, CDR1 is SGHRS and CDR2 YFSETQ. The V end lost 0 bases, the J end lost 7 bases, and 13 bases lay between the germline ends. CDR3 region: CASSLGGQEGEKLFF. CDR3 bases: TGCGCCAGCAGCTTGGGAGGCCAAGAAGGTGAAAAACTGTTTTTT.

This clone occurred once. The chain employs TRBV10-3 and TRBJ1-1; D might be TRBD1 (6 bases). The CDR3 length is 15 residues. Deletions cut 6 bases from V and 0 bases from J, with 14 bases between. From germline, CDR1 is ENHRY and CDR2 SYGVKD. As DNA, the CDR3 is TGTGCCATCAGGAAACAGCGGGACATGAACACTGAAGCTTTCTTT. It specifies CAIRKQRDMNTEAFF.

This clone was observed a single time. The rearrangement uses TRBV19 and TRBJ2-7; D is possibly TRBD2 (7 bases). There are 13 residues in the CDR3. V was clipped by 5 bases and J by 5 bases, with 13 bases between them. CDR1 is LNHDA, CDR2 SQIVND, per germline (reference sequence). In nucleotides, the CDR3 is TGTGCCAGTAGTGAAACGCGGGGGCACGAGCAGTACTTC. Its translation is CASSETRGHEQYF.

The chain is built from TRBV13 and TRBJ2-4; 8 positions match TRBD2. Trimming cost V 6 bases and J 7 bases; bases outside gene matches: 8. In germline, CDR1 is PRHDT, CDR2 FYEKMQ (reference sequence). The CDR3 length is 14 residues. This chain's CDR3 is CASSPGTSFNIQYF. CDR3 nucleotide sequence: TGTGCCAGCAGTCCCGGGACTAGTTTTAACATTCAGTACTTC.

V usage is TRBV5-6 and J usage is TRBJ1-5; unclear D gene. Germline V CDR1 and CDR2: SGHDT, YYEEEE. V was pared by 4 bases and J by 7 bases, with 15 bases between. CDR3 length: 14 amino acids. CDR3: CASSARPAEQPQHF. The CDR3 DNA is TGTGCCAGCAGCGCCCGCCCCGCCGAGCAGCCCCAGCATTTT.

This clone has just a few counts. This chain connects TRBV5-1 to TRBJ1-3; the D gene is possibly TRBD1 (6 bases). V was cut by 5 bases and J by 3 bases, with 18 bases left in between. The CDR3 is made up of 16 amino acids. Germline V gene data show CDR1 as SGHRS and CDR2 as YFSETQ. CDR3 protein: CASSSTTGQGGNTIYF. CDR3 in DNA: TGCGCCAGCAGTTCAACCACAGGGCAGGGTGGAAACACCATATATTTT. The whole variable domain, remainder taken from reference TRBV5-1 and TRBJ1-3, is KAGVTQTPRYLIKTRGQQVTLSCSPISGHRSVSWYQQTPGQGLQFLFEYFSETQRNKGNFPGRFSGRQFSNSRSEMNVSTLELGDSALYLCASSSTTGQGGNTIYFGEGSWLTVV.

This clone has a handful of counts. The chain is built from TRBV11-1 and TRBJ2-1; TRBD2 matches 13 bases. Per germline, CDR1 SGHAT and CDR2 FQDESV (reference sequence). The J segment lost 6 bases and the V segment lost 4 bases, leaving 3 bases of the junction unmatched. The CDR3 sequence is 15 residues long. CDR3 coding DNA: TGTGCCAGCAGCTCTGGGACTAGCGGGGTCAATGAGCAGTTCTTC. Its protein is CASSSGTSGVNEQFF.

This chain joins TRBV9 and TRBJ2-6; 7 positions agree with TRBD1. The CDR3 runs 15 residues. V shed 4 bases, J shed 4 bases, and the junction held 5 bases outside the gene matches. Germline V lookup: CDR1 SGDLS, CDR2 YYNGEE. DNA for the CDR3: TGTGCCAGCAGCAAGGGGGCGGCAGGGGCCAACGTCCTGACTTTC. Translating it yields CASSKGAAGANVLTF.

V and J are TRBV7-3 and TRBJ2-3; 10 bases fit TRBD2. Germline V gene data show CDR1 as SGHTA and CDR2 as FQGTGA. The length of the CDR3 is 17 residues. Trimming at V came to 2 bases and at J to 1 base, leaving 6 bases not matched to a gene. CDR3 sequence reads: CASSLSPLAGGTDTQYF. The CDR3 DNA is TGTGCCAGCAGCTTATCCCCCCTAGCGGGGGGCACAGATACGCAGTATTTT.

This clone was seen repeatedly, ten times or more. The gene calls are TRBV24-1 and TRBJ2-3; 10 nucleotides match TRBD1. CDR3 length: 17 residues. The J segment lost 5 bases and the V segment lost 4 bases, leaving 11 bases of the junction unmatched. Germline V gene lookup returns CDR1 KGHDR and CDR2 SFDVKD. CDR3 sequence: CATSDIDRDRGGDTQYF. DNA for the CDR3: TGTGCCACCAGTGACATCGACCGGGACAGGGGAGGAGATACGCAGTATTTT.

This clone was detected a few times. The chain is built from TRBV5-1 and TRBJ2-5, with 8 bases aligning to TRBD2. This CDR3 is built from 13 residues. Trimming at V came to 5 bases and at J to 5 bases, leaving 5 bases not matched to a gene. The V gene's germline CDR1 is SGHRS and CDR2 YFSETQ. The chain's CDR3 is CASSSGDGETQYF. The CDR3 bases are TGCGCCAGCAGTAGCGGGGATGGGGAGACCCAGTACTTC.

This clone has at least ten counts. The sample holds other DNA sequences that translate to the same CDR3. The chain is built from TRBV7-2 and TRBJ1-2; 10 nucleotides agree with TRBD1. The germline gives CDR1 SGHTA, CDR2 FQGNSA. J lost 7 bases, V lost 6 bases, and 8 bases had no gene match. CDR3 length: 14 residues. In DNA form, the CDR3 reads TGTGCCAGCAGTCCCCCGTGGGACAGGGGTGGCTACACCTTC. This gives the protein CASSPPWDRGGYTF. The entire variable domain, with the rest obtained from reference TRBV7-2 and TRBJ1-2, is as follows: GAGVSQSPSNKVTEKGKDVELRCDPISGHTALYWYRQSLGQGLEFLIYFQGNSAPDKSGLPSDRFSAERTGGSVSTLTIQRTQQEDSAVYLCASSPPWDRGGYTFGSGTRLTVV.

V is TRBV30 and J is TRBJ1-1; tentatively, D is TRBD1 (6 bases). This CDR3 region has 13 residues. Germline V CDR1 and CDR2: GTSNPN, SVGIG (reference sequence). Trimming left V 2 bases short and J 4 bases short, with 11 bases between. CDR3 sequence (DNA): TGTGCCTGGAGTACAGGGTGGGGCACTGAAGCTTTCTTT. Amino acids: CAWSTGWGTEAFF.

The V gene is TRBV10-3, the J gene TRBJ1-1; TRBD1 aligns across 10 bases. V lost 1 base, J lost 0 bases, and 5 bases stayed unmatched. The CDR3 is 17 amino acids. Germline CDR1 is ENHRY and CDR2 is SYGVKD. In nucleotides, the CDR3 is TGTGCCATCAGTGAGTTTGACAGGGGGCCCATGAACACTGAAGCTTTCTTT. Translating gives CAISEFDRGPMNTEAFF.

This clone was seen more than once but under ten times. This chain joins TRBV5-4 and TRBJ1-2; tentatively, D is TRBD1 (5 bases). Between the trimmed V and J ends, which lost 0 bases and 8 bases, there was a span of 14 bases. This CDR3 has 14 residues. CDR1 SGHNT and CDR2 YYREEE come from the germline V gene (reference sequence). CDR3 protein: CASSLAYLRGGYTF. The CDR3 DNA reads TGTGCCAGCAGCTTGGCCTACCTGCGGGGGGGCTACACCTTC.

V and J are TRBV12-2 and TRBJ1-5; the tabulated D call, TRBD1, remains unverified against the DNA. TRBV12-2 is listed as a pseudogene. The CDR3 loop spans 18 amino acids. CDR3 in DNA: TGTGCAAGTCCGAACCCAGGTACAGTGGGCGATAGCAATCAGCCCCAGCATTTT. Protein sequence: CASPNPGTVGDSNQPQHF.

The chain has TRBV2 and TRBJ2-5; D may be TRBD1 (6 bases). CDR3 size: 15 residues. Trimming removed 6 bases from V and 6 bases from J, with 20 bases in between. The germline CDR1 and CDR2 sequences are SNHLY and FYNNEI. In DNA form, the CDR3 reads TGTGCCAGCAGCCGCGATGGGACACTGGTCAAGACCCAGTACTTC. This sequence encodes CASSRDGTLVKTQYF.

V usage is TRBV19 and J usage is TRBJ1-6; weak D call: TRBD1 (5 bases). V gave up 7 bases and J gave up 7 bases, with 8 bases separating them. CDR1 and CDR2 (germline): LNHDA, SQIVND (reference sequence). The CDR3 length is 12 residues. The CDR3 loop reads CASNRGNSPLHF. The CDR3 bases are TGTGCCAGTAATCGGGGGAATTCACCCCTCCACTTT.

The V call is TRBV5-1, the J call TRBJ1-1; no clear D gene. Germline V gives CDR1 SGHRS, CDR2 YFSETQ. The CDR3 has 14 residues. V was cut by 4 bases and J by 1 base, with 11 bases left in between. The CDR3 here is CASSMNAQNTEAFF. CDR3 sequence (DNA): TGCGCCAGCAGCATGAATGCGCAGAACACTGAAGCTTTCTTT.

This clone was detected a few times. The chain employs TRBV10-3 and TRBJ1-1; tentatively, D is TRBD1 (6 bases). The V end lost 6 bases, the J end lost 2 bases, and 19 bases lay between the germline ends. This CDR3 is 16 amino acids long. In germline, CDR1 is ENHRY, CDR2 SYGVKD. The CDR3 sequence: CAISPGTTAINTEAFF. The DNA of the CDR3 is TGTGCCATCAGCCCCGGGACAACAGCAATAAACACTGAAGCTTTCTTT.

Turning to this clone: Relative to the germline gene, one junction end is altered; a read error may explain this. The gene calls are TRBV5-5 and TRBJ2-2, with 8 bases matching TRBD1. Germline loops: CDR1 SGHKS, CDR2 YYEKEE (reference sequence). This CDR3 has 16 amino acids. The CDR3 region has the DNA TGTACCAGCCGTAAAACAACAGGGGGAATTTCCGGGGAGCTGTTTTTT. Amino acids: CTSRKTTGGISGELFF.